Listed below are T cell receptor beta chains from one sample, sequenced in a study of T cells expressing NK-cell markers. TCRdb re-called the 5' RACE reads and shows each CDR3 protein once, DNA omitted. This table lists just under 150,000 distinct CDR3 sequences. The source material was blood T cells: a sorted CD56 or NKG2C T cell subset, CD4+ or CD8+ T cells, or bulk PBMC T cells (not recorded which). These receptors were taken from a man aged 18 to 35 in good health. CDR3s include the opening cysteine and the closing phenylalanine or tryptophan.

>14|TRBV25-1|TRBJ1-1
CASSDRAANTEAFF
>12|TRBV5-6|TRBJ2-1
CASSLGRHEQFF
>14|TRBV6-1|TRBJ2-3
CASSPYTSTDTQYF
>14|TRBV7-9|TRBJ2-7
CASKGTSGSHEQYF
>15|TRBV29-1|TRBJ2-1
CSVGVSGSRDNEQFF
>13|TRBV12-3/TRBV12-4|TRBJ2-5
CASRQDPQETQYF
>14|TRBV20-1|TRBJ2-5
CSASTWEGKETQYF
>15|TRBV29-1|TRBJ2-1
CSVEVMRGHLNEQFF
>18|TRBV4-2|TRBJ2-5
CASSPRSLDSAYQETQYF
>13|TRBV7-2|TRBJ2-3
CASSRLSTDTQYF
>15|TRBV12-3/TRBV12-4|TRBJ2-5
CASSLGDSLQETQYF
>15|TRBV6-1|TRBJ2-1
CASSPSGADLNEQFF
>12|TRBV7-2|TRBJ2-3
CASTPGGYTQYF
>16|TRBV4-1|TRBJ1-1
CASSHPKGRADNEAFF
>13|TRBV29-1|TRBJ1-2
CSVEGGQVYGYTF
>15|TRBV20-1|TRBJ2-7
CSAREETSRSYEQYF
>14|TRBV9|TRBJ1-2
CASSSGGRDYGYTF
>15|TRBV7-8|TRBJ1-4
CASSLAGWANEKLFF
>13|TRBV11-2|TRBJ2-7
CASSLVASIEQYF
>13|TRBV6-6|TRBJ2-1
CASAYSSYNEQFF
>13|TRBV25-1|TRBJ2-7
CASSELAAVEQYF
>12|TRBV28|TRBJ2-7
CASRFQGGEQYF
>15|TRBV27|TRBJ2-6
CASKAGGSGANVLTF
>16|TRBV29-1|TRBJ2-6
CSVEFDGPPGANVLTF